This TCR beta chain was captured in a study of CD8 T cells in Susac syndrome. Study-wide context: At the time their blood was drawn, patients with Susac syndrome were either therapy-naive, on corticosteroids (with some of them also receiving intravenous immunoglobulin), or on intravenous immunoglobulin alone.

As to this clonotype: Its antigen is as yet unknown.

Bulk CD8+ and CD4+ cells came from magnetic negative isolation; CD8+ TEMRA by FACS. The CDR3 has 15 amino acids. Trimming took 8 bases from V and 7 from J, leaving 21 bases between them. Notes on the study in general: There was no clonal expansion in the CD4+ T cell repertoires of Susac syndrome.

Random-hexamer reverse transcription was applied to roughly 0.45 to 1 ug RNA. TCRdb processed the immunoSEQ multiplex PCR reads anew with MiXCR; each CDR3 protein has one entry. The data contain 240,000 or so distinct CDR3 sequences, 90% to 97% of them singletons. The clonotype originates from a human donor with Susac syndrome. Sequenced input: CD4+ T cells from PBMCs. The rearrangement links TRBV12-3 or TRBV12-4 to TRBJ2-4; D may be TRBD1 or TRBD2 (7 bases each). The CDR3 here is CASEVGEGAANIQYF. CDR3 DNA sequence: TGTGCCAGCGAGGTGGGGGAGGGGGCAGCCAACATTCAGTACTTC.